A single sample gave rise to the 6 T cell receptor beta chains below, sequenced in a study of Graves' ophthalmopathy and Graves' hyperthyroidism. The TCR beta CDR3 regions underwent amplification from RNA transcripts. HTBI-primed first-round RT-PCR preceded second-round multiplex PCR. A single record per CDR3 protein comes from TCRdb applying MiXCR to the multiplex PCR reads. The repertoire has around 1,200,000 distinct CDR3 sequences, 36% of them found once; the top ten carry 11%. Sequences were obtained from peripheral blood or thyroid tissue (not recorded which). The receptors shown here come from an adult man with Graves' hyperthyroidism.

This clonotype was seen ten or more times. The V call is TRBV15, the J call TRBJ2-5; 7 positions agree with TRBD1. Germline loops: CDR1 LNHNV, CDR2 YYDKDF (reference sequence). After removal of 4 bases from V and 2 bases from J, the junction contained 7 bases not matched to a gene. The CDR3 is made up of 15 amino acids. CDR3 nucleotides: TGTGCCACCAGCATACCTCGGACAGGTCAAGAGACCCAGTACTTC. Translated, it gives CATSIPRTGQETQYF.

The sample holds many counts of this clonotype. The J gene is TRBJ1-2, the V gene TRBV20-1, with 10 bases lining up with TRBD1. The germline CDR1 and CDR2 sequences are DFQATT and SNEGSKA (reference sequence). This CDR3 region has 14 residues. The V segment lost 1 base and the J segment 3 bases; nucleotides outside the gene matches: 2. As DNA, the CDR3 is TGCAGTGCTAGAGCGGGACAGGGGTACTATGGCTACACCTTC. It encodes CSARAGQGYYGYTF.

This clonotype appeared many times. This CDR3 is CATSSVQGLESPLHF. CDR3 in DNA: TGTGCCACCAGCAGTGTACAGGGTTTAGAATCACCCCTCCACTTT. This chain links TRBV15 with TRBJ1-6; possible D gene TRBD1, 6 bases. V shed 3 bases and J shed 10 bases, with 16 bases lying between them. The CDR3 spans 15 residues. Germline CDR1 reads LNHNV; CDR2 reads YYDKDF (reference sequence).

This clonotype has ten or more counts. The CDR3 protein is CSASPGRYNSPLHF. The CDR3 DNA reads as TGCAGTGCTAGTCCTGGGCGCTATAATTCACCCCTCCACTTT. The rearrangement uses TRBV20-1 and TRBJ1-6, with unresolved D. CDR3 length equals 14 residues. V was clipped by 3 bases and J by 3 bases, with 9 bases between them. Germline V lookup: CDR1 DFQATT, CDR2 SNEGSKA (reference sequence).

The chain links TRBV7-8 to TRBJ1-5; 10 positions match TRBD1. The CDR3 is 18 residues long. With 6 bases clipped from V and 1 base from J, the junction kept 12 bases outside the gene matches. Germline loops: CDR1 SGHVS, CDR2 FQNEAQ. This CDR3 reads CASRNRDRGYSSNQPQHF. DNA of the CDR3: TGTGCCAGCAGAAACCGGGACAGGGGCTACTCAAGCAATCAGCCCCAGCATTTT.

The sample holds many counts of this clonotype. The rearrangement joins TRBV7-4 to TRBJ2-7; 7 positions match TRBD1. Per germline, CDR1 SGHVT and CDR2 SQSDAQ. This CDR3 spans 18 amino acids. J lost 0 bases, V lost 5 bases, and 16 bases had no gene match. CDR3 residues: CASSHSLNPTGSSYEQYF. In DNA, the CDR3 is TGTGCCAGCAGCCACTCCCTCAACCCGACAGGGAGCTCCTACGAGCAGTACTTC.